This is a list of T cell receptor beta chains from one sample in a study of T cell responses to AZD1222 COVID-19 vaccine. Assay used: immunoSEQ multiplex PCR; TCRdb lists only in-frame clones, some missing. The sample includes some 140,000 clones, roughly 90% of them seen just once. This material consisted of peripheral blood, taken on day 0 of MenACWY control vaccination. Receptors were obtained from an adult in good health. CDR3s include the opening cysteine and the closing phenylalanine or tryptophan. The D gene is left open where the match is weak. Rows give clone size only sometimes, using once, few, many, or a class for an expanded clone.

>TRBJ2-7|TRBV7-2|TRBD2|NA
TGTGCCAGCAGCCCGGGACTAGCGGGGAACGAGCAGTACTTC
CASSPGLAGNEQYF
>TRBJ2-2|TRBV11-2|TRBD2|NA
TGTGCCAGCAGCTCTAGCGGGGGGTACACCGGGGAGCTGTTTTTT
CASSSSGGYTGELFF
>TRBJ1-5|TRBV21-1|NA|NA
TGTGCCAGCAGCAAAGACGGAGAGGGGAGTGGAAGCAATCAGCCCCAGCATTTT
CASSKDGEGSGSNQPQHF
>TRBJ1-1|TRBV5-1|NA|NA
TGCGCCAGCAGCTTCGGATTCACCAGGGTAGGGCGATTGAACACTGAAGCTTTCTTT
CASSFGFTRVGRLNTEAFF
>TRBJ2-1|TRBV7-9|NA|NA
TGTGCCAGCAGCTTTTTCAGACCGGGCCGCCATGAGCAGTTCTTC
CASSFFRPGRHEQFF
>TRBJ2-2|TRBV6-5|TRBD1|NA
TGTGCCAGCAGTTACCTTTCGGGACAGGGTACCGGGGAGCTGTTTTTT
CASSYLSGQGTGELFF
>TRBJ1-1|TRBV15|NA|NA
TGTGCCACCAGATCGAGGCGGAACACTGAAGCTTTCTTT
CATRSRRNTEAFF
>TRBJ1-5|TRBV7-2|TRBD1|once
TGTGCCAGCAGCTTAGCTCAGGGGGTGTATCAGCCCCAGCATTTT
CASSLAQGVYQPQHF
>TRBJ1-1|TRBV5-6|TRBD1|NA
TGTGCCAGCAGAGGGACAGCCTATGAAGCTTTCTTT
CASRGTAYEAFF
>TRBJ2-1|TRBV25-1|TRBD2|NA
TGTGCCAGCAGTCGGGGGGTAGGGACCTACAATGAGCAGTTCTTC
CASSRGVGTYNEQFF
>TRBJ2-5|TRBV6-5|TRBD2|NA
TGTGCCAGCAGTTCCGGACTAGCCCAAGAGACCCAGTACTTC
CASSSGLAQETQYF
>TRBJ1-4|TRBV5-1|TRBD1|NA
TGCGCCAGCAGCCGGGAGGGACAGATTAATGAAAAACTGTTTTTT
CASSREGQINEKLFF
>TRBJ2-3|TRBV30|NA|NA
TGTGCCGGCGAGGAGGGAGGCTCGGCAGATACGCAGTATTTT
CAGEEGGSADTQYF
>TRBJ2-5|TRBV5-1|TRBD2|NA
TGCGCCAGCAGCAGAGCGGGGGGGCTTGAGACCCAGTACTTC
CASSRAGGLETQYF
>TRBJ1-5|TRBV6-2/TRBV6-3|NA|few
TGTGCCAGCAGTTACCAGGCAGCCGGAGGTCAGCCCCAGCATTTT
CASSYQAAGGQPQHF
>TRBJ2-1|TRBV3-1/TRBV3-2|TRBD2|NA
TGTGCCAGCAGCCTCGGGACTAGCGGGAGGGCCTACAATGAGCAGTTCTTC
CASSLGTSGRAYNEQFF
>TRBJ2-3|TRBV11-1|NA|NA
TGTGCCAGCAGCTTAGCCGACACTTCGGGCCCAGATACGCAGTATTTT
CASSLADTSGPDTQYF
>TRBJ2-1|TRBV7-2|TRBD1|NA
TGTGCCAGCAGCTACGGGACAGGGGACGGCGAGCAGTTCTTC
CASSYGTGDGEQFF
>TRBJ2-3|TRBV7-9|NA|NA
TGTGCCAGCAGCTTAGCGCTGGCGGGGAACACAGATACGCAGTATTTT
CASSLALAGNTDTQYF
>TRBJ2-5|TRBV28|NA|NA
TGTGCCAGCAGTTCCCGGGGGATCCGATTCAGTGCAGGCCAAGAGACCCAGTACTTC
CASSSRGIRFSAGQETQYF
>TRBJ2-1|TRBV11-3|NA|NA
TGTGCCAGCAGCCCCCCGGTAGCGACCAACAAATACAATGAGCAGTTCTTC
CASSPPVATNKYNEQFF
>TRBJ1-1|TRBV19|TRBD1|NA
TGTGCCAGTAGTATTACCGGACAGGTCGCTGACGCTTTCTTT
CASSITGQVADAFF
>TRBJ1-5|TRBV28|TRBD1|NA
TGTGCCAGCAGTTCCCCGGACAGGGCTTTTCAGCCCCAGCATTTT
CASSSPDRAFQPQHF
>TRBJ2-7|TRBV10-3|TRBD2|NA
TGTGCCATCAGTGAGTCGGGACTAGCGGGAGGATCGAGGGAGCAGTACTTC
CAISESGLAGGSREQYF
>TRBJ1-2|TRBV6-5|NA|NA
TGTGCCAGCAGTTACTCGAGTAGTCGTAGCTATGGCTACACCTTC
CASSYSSSRSYGYTF
>TRBJ2-2|TRBV5-1|NA|NA
TGCGCCAGCAGCTTCATGACCCAGGGGACCGGGGAGCTGTTTTTT
CASSFMTQGTGELFF
>TRBJ2-5|TRBV5-5|TRBD1|NA
TGTGCCAGCAGCCCAGGACAGGGAGAGGGTGAAGAGACCCAGTACTTC
CASSPGQGEGEETQYF
>TRBJ1-2|TRBV4-1|NA|NA
TGCGCCAGCAGCCAAGAAGGCGCACAGGACTATGGCTACACCTTC
CASSQEGAQDYGYTF
>TRBJ2-6|TRBV4-2|NA|NA
TGTGCCAGCAGCCCTTGGACGGCTCAGACTGGGGCCAACGTCCTGACTTTC
CASSPWTAQTGANVLTF
>TRBJ2-7|TRBV19|TRBD2|NA
TGTGCCAGTAGTATAGCGGGACTAGCGGGGGAGCAGTACTTC
CASSIAGLAGEQYF
>TRBJ2-6|TRBV5-1|TRBD2|NA
TGCGCCAGCTCGGGAGGAAACTCTGGGGCCAACGTCCTGACTTTC
CASSGGNSGANVLTF
>TRBJ2-3|TRBV5-8|TRBD1|NA
TGTGCCAGCAGCCTGGACAGGCCCGTGGCAGATACGCAGTATTTT
CASSLDRPVADTQYF
>TRBJ1-4|TRBV6-4|NA|NA
TGTGCCAGCAGTGGTTTGGGGGGGGTGGCTAATGAAAAACTGTTTTTT
CASSGLGGVANEKLFF
>TRBJ2-5|TRBV19|TRBD1|NA
TGTGCCGCCGGACAGGGTTGGGAGACCCAGTACTTC
CAAGQGWETQYF
>TRBJ1-2|TRBV14|NA|NA
TGTGCCAGCAGCCAAGATTTTGCCAGGGCCTATGGCTACACCTTC
CASSQDFARAYGYTF
>TRBJ2-7|TRBV2|NA|NA
TGTGCCAGCAGTAGGGGTGTGAGTACGTACGAGCAGTACTTC
CASSRGVSTYEQYF
>TRBJ1-6|TRBV3-1/TRBV3-2|TRBD1|NA
TGTGCCAGCAGCCAGAGAGGGGACAGGGATACCTATAATTCACCCCTCCACTTT
CASSQRGDRDTYNSPLHF
>TRBJ1-4|TRBV19|NA|NA
TGTGCCAGTAGTATTTTGGTGAATGAAAAACTGTTTTTT
CASSILVNEKLFF
>TRBJ2-3|TRBV4-2|TRBD2|NA
TGTGCCAGCAGCCAGGGCTTAGCGGGGGGGACAGATACGCAGTATTTT
CASSQGLAGGTDTQYF
>TRBJ2-7|TRBV18|NA|NA
TGTGCCAGCTCGTGGGACGATTCCTACGAGCAGTACTTC
CASSWDDSYEQYF
>TRBJ2-1|TRBV11-3|TRBD1|NA
TGTGCCAGCAGCCAGAACCGAGGGGGCACCTACAATGAGCAGTTCTTC
CASSQNRGGTYNEQFF
>TRBJ1-4|TRBV5-5|NA|NA
TGTGCCAGCAGCTTGGGACAGACTAATGAAAAACTGTTTTTT
CASSLGQTNEKLFF
>TRBJ1-5|TRBV7-2|TRBD1|NA
TGTGCCAGCAGCCCCGGACAGGCCAGCGGGCCCCAGCATTTT
CASSPGQASGPQHF
>TRBJ1-1|TRBV3-1/TRBV3-2|NA|NA
TGTGCCAGCAGCCAAGATACTTGGCGGGGGAACACTGAAGCTTTCTTT
CASSQDTWRGNTEAFF
>TRBJ2-1|TRBV12-3/TRBV12-4|NA|NA
TGTGCCAGCACAAAAACGGGAAATGAGCAGTTCTTC
CASTKTGNEQFF
>TRBJ2-3|TRBV19|NA|NA
TGTGCCAGTAGTATGGGGCTGGGGGGAGATACGCAGTATTTT
CASSMGLGGDTQYF
>TRBJ1-6|TRBV12-1|NA|NA
TGTGCCAGCAGCACGACTTGGGCCAGGGGGCGAGGGAGTTCACCCCTCCACTTT
CASSTTWARGRGSSPLHF
>TRBJ1-6|TRBV4-3|TRBD1|NA
TGCGCCAGCAGCCAGCGGGACAGAGATTCACCCCTCCACTTT
CASSQRDRDSPLHF
>TRBJ1-2|TRBV5-4|NA|NA
TGTGCCAGCAGCTCCAAGGGGGGCAGGGGCGACTATGGCTACACCTTC
CASSSKGGRGDYGYTF